These 17 T cell receptor beta chains came from one sample sequenced in a study of blood T cell repertoires in COVID-19. TCRdb keeps only in-frame clones here, not all; method: immunoSEQ multiplex PCR. The sample holds around 310,000 clones, over 85% seen once. Sequenced material: PBMCs or T cells enriched from blood (not recorded which). The receptors derive from a woman aged 25 to 39 who had recovered from COVID-19.

The chain uses TRBV27 and TRBJ1-5; D uncertain. Germline V gene sequence: CDR1 MNHEY, CDR2 SMNVEV (reference sequence). V dropped 5 bases and J dropped 7 bases, with 18 bases sitting between them. This CDR3 comprises 15 residues. CDR3 in DNA: TGTGCCAGCAGTCCGGCCATGAGGGTGAACCAGCCCCAGCATTTT. This encodes CASSPAMRVNQPQHF.

The chain joins TRBV5-1 to TRBJ2-7, with 7 bases matching TRBD1. Trimming took 0 bases from V and 3 from J; bases not matched to a gene: 6. The CDR3 consists of 15 residues. The germline gives CDR1 SGHRS, CDR2 YFSETQ. DNA of the CDR3: TGCGCCAGCAGCTTGGATTCAGGGACAGTCTACGAGCAGTACTTC. It yields the protein CASSLDSGTVYEQYF.

This clone came up a few times. This rearrangement joins TRBV30 to TRBJ1-5, with D perhaps matching TRBD1 (5 bases). The length of the CDR3 is 16 residues. The germline V gene has CDR1 GTSNPN and CDR2 SVGIG (reference sequence). Trimming pared 0 bases from V and 0 bases from J, leaving 12 bases between. The CDR3 nucleotides read TGTGCCTGGAGTGTACAAGGGGTTTTTAGCAATCAGCCCCAGCATTTT. It specifies CAWSVQGVFSNQPQHF.

The V and J genes are TRBV6-5 and TRBJ1-1; D remains ambiguous. Germline V CDR1 and CDR2: MNHEY, SVGAGI. The CDR3 totals 14 residues. V was shortened by 0 bases and J by 1 base, with 6 bases between the two germline ends. The CDR3 loop reads CASSYSRRNTEAFF. CDR3 in DNA: TGTGCCAGCAGTTACTCGAGGAGGAACACTGAAGCTTTCTTT.

The chain has TRBV28 and TRBJ2-7, with D possibly being TRBD2 (5 bases). V was cut by 2 bases and J by 6 bases, with 14 bases left in between. The CDR3 has 14 amino acids. Looked up from germline, CDR1 is MDHEN and CDR2 is SYDVKM. As DNA, the CDR3 is TGTGCCAGCAGTTTAAGAGGGATGCTAAGCGAGCAGTACTTC. As protein: CASSLRGMLSEQYF.

The rearrangement uses TRBV7-3 and TRBJ2-2; a possible D gene is TRBD2 (6 bases). This CDR3 comprises 14 residues. CDR1 is SGHTA and CDR2 is FQGTGA in the germline V gene. The V and J ends lost 6 bases and 6 bases respectively, with 14 bases between them. CDR3 DNA: TGTGCCAGCAGAGCCCCGAGCGGGTCCGGGGAGCTGTTTTTT. Protein sequence: CASRAPSGSGELFF.

The V and J genes are TRBV4-2 and TRBJ2-1, with 7 bases fitting TRBD2. After removal of 4 bases from V and 3 bases from J, the junction contained 12 bases not matched to a gene. CDR1 and CDR2 from the germline V gene are LGHNA and YNFKEQ. The CDR3 contains 17 residues. The CDR3 here is CASSPDPSGNGYNEQFF. The DNA of the CDR3 is TGTGCCAGCAGCCCGGACCCGAGCGGGAATGGCTACAATGAGCAGTTCTTC.

This chain links TRBV6-5 with TRBJ1-2, with D possibly matching TRBD1 (5 bases). The germline V gene has CDR1 MNHEY and CDR2 SVGAGI. V was cut by 4 bases and J by 3 bases, with 9 bases left in between. The CDR3 consists of 13 residues. CDR3 sequence (DNA): TGTGCCAGCAGTTCCGACAGATACTATGGCTACACCTTC. Protein product: CASSSDRYYGYTF.

V and J are TRBV7-3 and TRBJ2-2; 7 nucleotides match TRBD1. This CDR3 spans 15 amino acids. CDR1 SGHTA and CDR2 FQGTGA come from the germline V gene. V was pared by 2 bases and J by 4 bases, with 4 bases of the junction left unmatched. CDR3 bases: TGTGCCAGCAGCTTAGATGGGACAGTCACCGGGGAGCTGTTTTTT. The encoded protein is CASSLDGTVTGELFF.

The chain couples TRBV18 to TRBJ1-4; 9 nucleotides align to TRBD1. Germline lookup yields CDR1 KGHSH and CDR2 LQKENI. There are 15 residues in the CDR3. V was clipped by 0 bases and J by 7 bases; unmatched bases: 3. The CDR3 here is CASSPPGTGTEKLFF. As DNA, the CDR3 is TGTGCCAGCTCACCACCTGGGACAGGGACTGAAAAACTGTTTTTT.

CDR3 protein: CATQDFTVGQGGEKLFF. CDR3 DNA: TGTGCCACCCAAGACTTCACCGTCGGACAGGGGGGTGAAAAACTGTTTTTT. The V call is TRBV24-1, the J call TRBJ1-4; 10 positions match TRBD1. This CDR3 is built from 17 residues. Trimming removed 9 bases from V and 7 bases from J; junction bases left unmatched: 16. Germline CDR1 is KGHDR and CDR2 is SFDVKD.

This clone was recorded once. The chain carries TRBV2 and TRBJ2-1, with TRBD1 matching 7 bases. The CDR3 runs 13 residues. The germline V gene encodes CDR1 SNHLY and CDR2 FYNNEI. The trim removed 5 bases at V and 5 bases at J, leaving 3 bases unmatched. CDR3 loop: CASSWGQNNEQFF. The CDR3 coding sequence is TGTGCCAGCAGTTGGGGACAGAACAATGAGCAGTTCTTC.

The V call is TRBV6-5, the J call TRBJ2-1; tentative D call: TRBD1 (6 bases). CDR1 is MNHEY and CDR2 is SVGAGI in the germline V gene. The V end was cut by 8 bases, the J end by 3 bases, with 14 bases between. This CDR3 is built from 14 residues. The CDR3 region has the DNA TGTGCCAGCGCATGGGGGCAGCTCTACAATGAGCAGTTCTTC. Residues: CASAWGQLYNEQFF.

This chain uses TRBV27 with TRBJ1-1; 12 bases line up with TRBD1. V lost 8 bases to trimming and J lost 8 bases; unmatched junction nucleotides: 6. CDR3 size: 13 residues. The germline V gene has CDR1 MNHEY and CDR2 SMNVEV (reference sequence). This CDR3 reads CASGGTGGLEAFF. The CDR3 bases are TGTGCCAGCGGGGGGACAGGGGGCTTAGAAGCTTTCTTT.

The chain couples TRBV12-5 to TRBJ1-5; a weak D match, TRBD1 (5 bases). V gave up 0 bases and J gave up 4 bases, with 10 bases separating them. The CDR3 spans 15 residues. CDR1 is LGHNT and CDR2 is FRNRAP in the germline V gene. Here the CDR3 DNA reads TGTGCTAGTGGTTTGGTATTTGGGGGGAATCAGCCCCAGCATTTT. Translated: CASGLVFGGNQPQHF.

The chain combines TRBV7-2 with TRBJ1-2; D gene unclear. This CDR3 comprises 15 residues. Germline V gene sequence: CDR1 SGHTA, CDR2 FQGNSA. The V and J ends lost 3 bases and 7 bases respectively, with 18 bases between them. CDR3 nucleotide sequence: TGTGCCAGCAGCTTTCCCCCACTCTATGTCTCTGGCTACACCTTC. Residues: CASSFPPLYVSGYTF.

This chain uses TRBV5-1 with TRBJ1-6, with a weak D call TRBD1 (5 bases). Trimming took 5 bases from V and 5 from J, leaving 17 bases between them. The CDR3 is made up of 16 amino acids. Germline V CDR1 and CDR2: SGHRS, YFSETQ. The CDR3 DNA sequence: TGCGCCAGCAGACTTGCTGTCAGGACAAATAATTCACCCCTCCACTTT. As protein: CASRLAVRTNNSPLHF.